This T cell receptor (beta chain) comes out of a study of shared clonotypes between healthy human individuals. Study as a whole: A couple of female and a few male donors aged 18 to 49 were enrolled. Each donor's CD8 memory used one plate, CD8 naive two, each CD4 subset three.

Sorted-subset replicate PCRs used about 180 ng DNA, around 27,000 T cell genomes. Libraries were prepared by immunoSEQ multiplex PCR; TCRdb keeps only in-frame clonotypes and omits some of them. The sample includes 950,000 to 1,300,000 clones, around four fifths of them seen just once. This clone was seen only a few times. The material sequenced was memory CD4+ T cells sorted from blood. Subset defined: CD45RA-negative fraction. The receptor was isolated from a man aged 18 to 35 in good health.

The CDR3 spells CASSTQWDPRTGYTF. In DNA, the CDR3 is TGTGCCAGTAGTACACAATGGGACCCACGTACCGGCTACACCTTC. J is TRBJ1-2 and V is TRBV19; D is possibly TRBD1 (5 bases). The ends were cut back, 4 bases at V and 8 bases at J, with 20 bases in the middle. CDR1 LNHDA and CDR2 SQIVND come from the germline V gene (reference sequence). This CDR3 contains 15 residues. Full variable domain (rest looked up from reference TRBV19 and TRBJ1-2): DGGITQSPKYLFRKEGQNVTLSCEQNLNHDAMYWYRQDPGQGLRLIYYSQIVNDFQKGDIAEGYSVSREKKESFPLTVTSAQKNPTAFYLCASSTQWDPRTGYTFGSGTRLTVV.